This TCR beta chain stems from a study of T cell repertoires in cytomegalovirus infection. On the study more broadly: Based on public TCR beta signatures, there were indications of CMV infection and of a matching HLA type.

This clonotype occurred a few times. TCRdb re-called the reads through MiXCR, storing one row per CDR3 protein. The sample carries approximately 500,000 distinct CDR3 sequences, 11% recorded once. V was trimmed by 4 bases and J by 3 bases, leaving 24 bases between them. The CDR3 runs 17 residues. CDR1 and CDR2 from the germline V gene are DFQATT and SNEGSKA (reference sequence). This chain uses TRBV20-1 with TRBJ1-2; D perhaps matches TRBD1 (5 bases). Sequences were obtained from PBMCs. The receptor's source is a human donor in good health (CMV status not recorded). Some clones in this sample may be carry-over from other donors' samples. The CDR3 is CSANPTGQRQTHYGYTF. Written as DNA, the CDR3 is TGCAGTGCTAACCCGACGGGGCAGCGTCAAACACACTATGGCTACACCTTC.